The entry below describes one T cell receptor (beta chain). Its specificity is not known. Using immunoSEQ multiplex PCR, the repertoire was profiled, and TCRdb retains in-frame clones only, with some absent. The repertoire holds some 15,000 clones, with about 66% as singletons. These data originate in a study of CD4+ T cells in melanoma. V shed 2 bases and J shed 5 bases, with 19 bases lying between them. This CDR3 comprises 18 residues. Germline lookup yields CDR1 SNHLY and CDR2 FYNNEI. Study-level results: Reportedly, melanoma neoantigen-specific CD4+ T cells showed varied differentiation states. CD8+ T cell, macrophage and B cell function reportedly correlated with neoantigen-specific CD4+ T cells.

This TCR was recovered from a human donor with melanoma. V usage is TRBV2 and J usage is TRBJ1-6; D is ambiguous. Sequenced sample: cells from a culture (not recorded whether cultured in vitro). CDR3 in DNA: TGTGCCAGCAGTGAATGGGCTCCCGTCCAAAGCAATAATTCACCCCTCCACTTT. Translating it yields CASSEWAPVQSNNSPLHF.